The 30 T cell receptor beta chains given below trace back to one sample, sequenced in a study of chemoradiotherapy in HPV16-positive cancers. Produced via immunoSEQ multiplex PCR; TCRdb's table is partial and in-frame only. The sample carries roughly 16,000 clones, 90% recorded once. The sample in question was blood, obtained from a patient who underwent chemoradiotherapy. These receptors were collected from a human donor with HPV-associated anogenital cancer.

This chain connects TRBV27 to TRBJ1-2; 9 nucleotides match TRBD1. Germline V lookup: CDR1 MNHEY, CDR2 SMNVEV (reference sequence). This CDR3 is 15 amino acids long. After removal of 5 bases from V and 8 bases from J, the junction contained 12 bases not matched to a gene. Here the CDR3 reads CASSAPGTGWEGYTF. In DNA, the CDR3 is TGTGCCAGCAGTGCTCCCGGGACAGGGTGGGAAGGCTACACCTTC.

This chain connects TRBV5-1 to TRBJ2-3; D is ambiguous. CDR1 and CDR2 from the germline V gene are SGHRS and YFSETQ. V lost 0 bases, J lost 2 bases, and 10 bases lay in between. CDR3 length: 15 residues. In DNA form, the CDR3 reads TGCGCCAGCAGCTTGGTAGGAAAGGACACAGATACGCAGTATTTT. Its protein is CASSLVGKDTDTQYF.

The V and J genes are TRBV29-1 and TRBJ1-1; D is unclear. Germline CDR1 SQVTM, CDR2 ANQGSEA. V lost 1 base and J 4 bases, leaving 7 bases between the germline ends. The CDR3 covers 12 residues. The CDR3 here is CSVEGLGTEAFF. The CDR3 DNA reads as TGCAGCGTTGAAGGGTTGGGCACTGAAGCTTTCTTT.

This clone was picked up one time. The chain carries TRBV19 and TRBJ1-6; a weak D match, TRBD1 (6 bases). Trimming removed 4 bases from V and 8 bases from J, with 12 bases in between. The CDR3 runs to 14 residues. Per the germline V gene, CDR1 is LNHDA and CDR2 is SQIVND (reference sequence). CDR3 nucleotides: TGTGCCAGTAGTAGGGCAGGGGAGTATTCACCCCTCCACTTT. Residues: CASSRAGEYSPLHF.

The CDR3 spells CASSPLKGANYGYTF. CDR3 nucleotides: TGTGCCAGCAGCCCTTTAAAAGGCGCTAACTATGGCTACACCTTC. This chain uses TRBV11-2 with TRBJ1-2; unclear D gene. CDR1 and CDR2 from the germline V gene are SGHAT and FQNNGV. Trimming took off 5 bases at V and 0 bases at J, with 13 bases between the two ends. The CDR3 totals 15 residues.

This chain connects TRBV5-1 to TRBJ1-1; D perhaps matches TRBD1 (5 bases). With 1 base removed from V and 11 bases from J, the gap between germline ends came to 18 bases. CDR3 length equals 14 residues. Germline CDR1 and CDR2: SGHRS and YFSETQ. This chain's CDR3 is CASSLIGALRAAFF. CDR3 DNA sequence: TGCGCCAGCAGCTTGATAGGGGCCCTAAGGGCGGCTTTCTTT.

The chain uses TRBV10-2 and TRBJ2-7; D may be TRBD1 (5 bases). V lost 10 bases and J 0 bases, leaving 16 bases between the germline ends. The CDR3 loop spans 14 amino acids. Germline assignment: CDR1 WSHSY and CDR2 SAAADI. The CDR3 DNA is TGCGCCACAAGTAGGGGTACCAGCTCCTACGAGCAGTACTTC. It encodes CATSRGTSSYEQYF.

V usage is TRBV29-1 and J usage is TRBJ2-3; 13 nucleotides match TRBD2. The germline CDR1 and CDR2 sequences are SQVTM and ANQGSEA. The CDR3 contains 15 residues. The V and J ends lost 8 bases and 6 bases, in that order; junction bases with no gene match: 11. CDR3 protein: CSIGRALAGGDTQYF. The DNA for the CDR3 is TGCAGCATCGGGAGGGCACTAGCGGGGGGGGATACGCAGTATTTT.

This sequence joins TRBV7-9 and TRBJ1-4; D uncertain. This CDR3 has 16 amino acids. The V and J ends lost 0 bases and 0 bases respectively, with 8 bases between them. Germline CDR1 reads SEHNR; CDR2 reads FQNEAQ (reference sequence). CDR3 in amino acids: CASSLALAATNEKLFF. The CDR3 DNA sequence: TGTGCCAGCAGCTTAGCGCTGGCCGCAACTAATGAAAAACTGTTTTTT.

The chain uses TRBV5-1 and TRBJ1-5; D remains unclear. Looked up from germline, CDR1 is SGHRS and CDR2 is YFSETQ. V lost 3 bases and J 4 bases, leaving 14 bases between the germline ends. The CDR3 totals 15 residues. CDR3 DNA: TGCGCCAGCAGCTCCGAGGGCAGACCTAATCAGCCCCAGCATTTT. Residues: CASSSEGRPNQPQHF.

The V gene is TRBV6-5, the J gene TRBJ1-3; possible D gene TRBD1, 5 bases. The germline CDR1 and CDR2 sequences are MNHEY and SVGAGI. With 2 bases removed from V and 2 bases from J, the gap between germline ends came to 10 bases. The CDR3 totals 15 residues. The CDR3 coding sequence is TGTGCCAGCAGTTACAGGCGGACAACTGGAAACACCATATATTTT. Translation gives CASSYRRTTGNTIYF.

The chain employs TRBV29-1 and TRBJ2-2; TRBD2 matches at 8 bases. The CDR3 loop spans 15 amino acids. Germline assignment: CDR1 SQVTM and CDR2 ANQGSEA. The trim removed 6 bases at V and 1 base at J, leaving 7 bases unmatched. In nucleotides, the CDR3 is TGCAGCGTCAGCGGGGGTGGTCAGAACACCGGGGAGCTGTTTTTT. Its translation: CSVSGGGQNTGELFF.

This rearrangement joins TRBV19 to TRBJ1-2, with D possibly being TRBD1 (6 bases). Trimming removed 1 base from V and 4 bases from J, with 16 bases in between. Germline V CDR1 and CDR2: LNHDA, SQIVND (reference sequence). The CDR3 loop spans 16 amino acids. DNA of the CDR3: TGTGCCAGTAGTATAGCCGAATCCACAGGGATCTATGGCTACACCTTC. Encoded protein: CASSIAESTGIYGYTF.

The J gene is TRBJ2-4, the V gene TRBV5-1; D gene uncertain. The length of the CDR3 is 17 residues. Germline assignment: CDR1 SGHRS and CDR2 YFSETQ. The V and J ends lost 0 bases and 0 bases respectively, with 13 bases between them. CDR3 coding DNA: TGCGCCAGCAGCTTGGTTGGCAGTCTAATAGCCAAAAACATTCAGTACTTC. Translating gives CASSLVGSLIAKNIQYF.

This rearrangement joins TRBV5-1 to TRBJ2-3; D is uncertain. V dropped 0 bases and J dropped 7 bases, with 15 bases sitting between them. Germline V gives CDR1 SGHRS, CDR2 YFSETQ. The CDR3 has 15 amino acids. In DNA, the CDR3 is TGCGCCAGCAGCTTGGAGCCCTACGAAATGTATACGCAGTATTTT. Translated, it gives CASSLEPYEMYTQYF.

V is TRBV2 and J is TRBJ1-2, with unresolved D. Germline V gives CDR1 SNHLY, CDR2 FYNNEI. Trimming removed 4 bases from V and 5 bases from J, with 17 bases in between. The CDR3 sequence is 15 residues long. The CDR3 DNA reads TGTGCCAGCAGTGTGACGGGAGACTATTTGTATGGCTACACCTTC. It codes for CASSVTGDYLYGYTF.

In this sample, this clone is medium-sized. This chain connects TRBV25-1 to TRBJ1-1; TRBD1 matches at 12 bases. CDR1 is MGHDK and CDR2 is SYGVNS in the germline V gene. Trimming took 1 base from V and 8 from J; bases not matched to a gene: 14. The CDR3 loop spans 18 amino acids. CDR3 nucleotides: TGTGCCAGCAGTGAATTCTCTGGGACAGGGGGCGGGAGGTCCGAAGCTTTCTTT. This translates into CASSEFSGTGGGRSEAFF.

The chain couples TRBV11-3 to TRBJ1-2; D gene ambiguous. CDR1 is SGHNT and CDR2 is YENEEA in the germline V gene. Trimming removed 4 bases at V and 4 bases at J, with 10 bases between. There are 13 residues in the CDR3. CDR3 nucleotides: TGTGCCAGCAGCTATGGGGTTTGCTATGGCTACACCTTC. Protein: CASSYGVCYGYTF.

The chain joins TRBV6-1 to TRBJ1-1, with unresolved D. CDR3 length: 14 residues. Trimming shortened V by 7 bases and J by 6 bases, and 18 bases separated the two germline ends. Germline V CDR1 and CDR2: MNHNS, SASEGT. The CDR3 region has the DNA TGTGCCAGCAAAGAGGAAATCTGGGGAGCTGAAGCTTTCTTT. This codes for CASKEEIWGAEAFF.

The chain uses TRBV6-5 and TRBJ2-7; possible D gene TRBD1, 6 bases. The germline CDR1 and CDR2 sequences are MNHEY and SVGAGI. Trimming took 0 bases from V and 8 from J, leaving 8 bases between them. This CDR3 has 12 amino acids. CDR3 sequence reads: CASSYSQGKQYF. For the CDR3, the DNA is TGTGCCAGCAGTTACTCCCAGGGGAAGCAGTACTTC.

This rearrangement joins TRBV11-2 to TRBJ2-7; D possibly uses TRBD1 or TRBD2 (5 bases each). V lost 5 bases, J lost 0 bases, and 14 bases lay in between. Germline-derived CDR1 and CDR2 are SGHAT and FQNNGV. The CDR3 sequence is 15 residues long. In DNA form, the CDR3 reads TGTGCCAGCAGCCCTAGGGACGGTAACTCCTACGAGCAGTACTTC. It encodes CASSPRDGNSYEQYF.

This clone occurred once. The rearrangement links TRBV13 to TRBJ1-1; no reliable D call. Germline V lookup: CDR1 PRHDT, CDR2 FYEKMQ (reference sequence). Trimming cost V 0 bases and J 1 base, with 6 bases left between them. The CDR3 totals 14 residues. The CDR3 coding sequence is TGTGCCAGCAGCTTAGGTGGTGGGAACACTGAAGCTTTCTTT. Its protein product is CASSLGGGNTEAFF.

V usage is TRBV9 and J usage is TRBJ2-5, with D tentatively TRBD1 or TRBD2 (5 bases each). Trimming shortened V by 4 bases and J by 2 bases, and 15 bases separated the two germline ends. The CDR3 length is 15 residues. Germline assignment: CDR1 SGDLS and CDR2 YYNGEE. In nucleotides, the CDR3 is TGTGCCAGCAGCCCCCGGGCGAGGGGTCAAGAGACCCAGTACTTC. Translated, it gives CASSPRARGQETQYF.

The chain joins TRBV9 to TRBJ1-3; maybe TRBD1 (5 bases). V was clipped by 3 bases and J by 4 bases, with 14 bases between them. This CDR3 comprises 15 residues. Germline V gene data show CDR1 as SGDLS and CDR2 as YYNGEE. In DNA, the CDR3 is TGTGCCAGCAGCGGTGAAGGGGCACCCGGAAACACCATATATTTT. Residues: CASSGEGAPGNTIYF.

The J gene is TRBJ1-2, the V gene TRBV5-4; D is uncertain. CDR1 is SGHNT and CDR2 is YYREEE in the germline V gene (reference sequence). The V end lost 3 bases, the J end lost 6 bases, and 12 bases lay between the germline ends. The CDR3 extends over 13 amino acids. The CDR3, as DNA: TGTGCCAGCAGCTCTCCCAATCAGAATGGCTACACCTTC. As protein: CASSSPNQNGYTF.

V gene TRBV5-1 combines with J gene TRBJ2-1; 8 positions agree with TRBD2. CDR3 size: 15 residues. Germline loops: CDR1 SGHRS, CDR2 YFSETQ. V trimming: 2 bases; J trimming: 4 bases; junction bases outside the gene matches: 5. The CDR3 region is CASSFGGAKYNEQFF. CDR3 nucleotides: TGCGCCAGCAGCTTCGGGGGGGCGAAATACAATGAGCAGTTCTTC. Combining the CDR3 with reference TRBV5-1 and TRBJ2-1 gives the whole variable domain KAGVTQTPRYLIKTRGQQVTLSCSPISGHRSVSWYQQTPGQGLQFLFEYFSETQRNKGNFPGRFSGRQFSNSRSEMNVSTLELGDSALYLCASSFGGAKYNEQFFGPGTRLTVL.

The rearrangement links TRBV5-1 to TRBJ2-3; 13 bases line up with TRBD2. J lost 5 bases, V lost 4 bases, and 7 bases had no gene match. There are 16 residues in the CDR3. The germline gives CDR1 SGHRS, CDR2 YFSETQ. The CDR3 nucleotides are TGCGCCAGCAGCCCCTCACTAGCGGGGGGGCAAGATACGCAGTATTTT. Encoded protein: CASSPSLAGGQDTQYF.

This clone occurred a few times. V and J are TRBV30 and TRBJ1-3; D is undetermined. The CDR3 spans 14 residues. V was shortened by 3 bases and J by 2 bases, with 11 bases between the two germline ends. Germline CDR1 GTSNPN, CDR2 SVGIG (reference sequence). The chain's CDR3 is CAWRLSGAGNTIYF. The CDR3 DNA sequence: TGTGCCTGGAGGTTGTCTGGGGCTGGAAACACCATATATTTT.

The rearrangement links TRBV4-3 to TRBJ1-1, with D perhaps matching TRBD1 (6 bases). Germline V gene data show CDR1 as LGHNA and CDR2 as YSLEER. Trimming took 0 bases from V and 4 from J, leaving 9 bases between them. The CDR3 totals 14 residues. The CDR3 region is CASSQDRGGTEAFF. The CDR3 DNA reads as TGCGCCAGCAGCCAAGACAGGGGTGGCACTGAAGCTTTCTTT.

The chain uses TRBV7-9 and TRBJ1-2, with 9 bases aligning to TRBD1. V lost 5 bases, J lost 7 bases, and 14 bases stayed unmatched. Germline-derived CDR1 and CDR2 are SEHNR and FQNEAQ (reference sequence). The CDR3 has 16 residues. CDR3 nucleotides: TGTGCCAGCAGCCGCTGGTCTCCCGAGACAGGGGGTGGCTACACCTTC. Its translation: CASSRWSPETGGGYTF.